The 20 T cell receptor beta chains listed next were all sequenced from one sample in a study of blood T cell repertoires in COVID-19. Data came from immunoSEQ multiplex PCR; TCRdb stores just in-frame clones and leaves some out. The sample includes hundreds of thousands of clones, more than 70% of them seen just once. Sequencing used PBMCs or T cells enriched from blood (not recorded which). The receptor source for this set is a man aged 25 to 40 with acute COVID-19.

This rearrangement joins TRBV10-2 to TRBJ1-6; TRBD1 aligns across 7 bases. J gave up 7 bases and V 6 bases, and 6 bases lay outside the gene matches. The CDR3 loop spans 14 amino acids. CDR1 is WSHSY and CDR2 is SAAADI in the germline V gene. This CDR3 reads CASRGTGENSPLHF. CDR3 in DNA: TGCGCCAGCAGAGGTACAGGGGAAAATTCACCCCTCCACTTT.

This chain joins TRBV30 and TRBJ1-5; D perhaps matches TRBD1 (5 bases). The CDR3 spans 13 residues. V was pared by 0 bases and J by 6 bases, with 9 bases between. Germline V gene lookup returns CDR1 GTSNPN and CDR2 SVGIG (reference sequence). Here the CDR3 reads CAWSVPGLQPQHF. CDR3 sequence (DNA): TGTGCCTGGAGTGTACCAGGGCTTCAGCCCCAGCATTTT.

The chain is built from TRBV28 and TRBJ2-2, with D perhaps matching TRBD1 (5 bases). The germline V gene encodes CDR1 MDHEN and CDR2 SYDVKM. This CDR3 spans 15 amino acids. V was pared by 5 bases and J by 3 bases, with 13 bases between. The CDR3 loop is CASSAETVDTGELFF. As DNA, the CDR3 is TGTGCCAGCAGTGCCGAGACAGTAGACACCGGGGAGCTGTTTTTT.

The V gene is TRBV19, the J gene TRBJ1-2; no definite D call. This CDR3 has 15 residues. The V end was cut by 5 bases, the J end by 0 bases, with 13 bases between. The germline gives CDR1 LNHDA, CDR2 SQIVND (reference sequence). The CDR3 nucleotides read TGTGCCAGTAGTCTGGAGCTGTCCGCTAACTATGGCTACACCTTC. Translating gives CASSLELSANYGYTF.

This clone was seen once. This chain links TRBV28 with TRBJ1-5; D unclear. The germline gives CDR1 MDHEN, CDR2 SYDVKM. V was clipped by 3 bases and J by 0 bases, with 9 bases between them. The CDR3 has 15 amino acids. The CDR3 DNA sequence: TGTGCCAGCAGTTTCGGGGAGTATAGCAATCAGCCCCAGCATTTT. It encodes CASSFGEYSNQPQHF.

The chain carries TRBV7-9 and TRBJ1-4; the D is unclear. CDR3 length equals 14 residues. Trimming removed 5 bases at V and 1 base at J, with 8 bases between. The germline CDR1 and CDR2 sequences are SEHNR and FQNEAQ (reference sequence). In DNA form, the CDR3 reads TGTGCCAGCAGCGCAACTCTAACTAATGAAAAACTGTTTTTT. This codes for CASSATLTNEKLFF.

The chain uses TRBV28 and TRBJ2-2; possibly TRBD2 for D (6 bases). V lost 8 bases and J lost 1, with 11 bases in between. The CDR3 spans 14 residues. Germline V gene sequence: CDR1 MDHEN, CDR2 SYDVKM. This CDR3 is CASGSGVNTGELFF. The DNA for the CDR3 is TGTGCCAGCGGATCGGGGGTGAACACCGGGGAGCTGTTTTTT.

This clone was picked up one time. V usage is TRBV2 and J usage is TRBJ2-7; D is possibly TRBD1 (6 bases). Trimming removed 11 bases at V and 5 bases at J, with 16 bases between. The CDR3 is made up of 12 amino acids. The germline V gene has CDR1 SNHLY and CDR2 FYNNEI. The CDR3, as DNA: TGTGCCGGGGAAACAGGGTCCCACGAGCAGTACTTC. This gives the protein CAGETGSHEQYF.

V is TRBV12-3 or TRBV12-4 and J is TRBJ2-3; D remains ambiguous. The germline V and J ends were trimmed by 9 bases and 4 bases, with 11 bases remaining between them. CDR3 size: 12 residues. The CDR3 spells CASRSGADTQYF. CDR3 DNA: TGTGCCAGTAGATCTGGAGCAGATACGCAGTATTTT.

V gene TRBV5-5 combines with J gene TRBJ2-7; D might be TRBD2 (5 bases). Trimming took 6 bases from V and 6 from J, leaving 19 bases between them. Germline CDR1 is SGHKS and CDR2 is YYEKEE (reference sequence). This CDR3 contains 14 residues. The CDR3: CASTPGNSGSEQYF. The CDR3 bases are TGTGCCAGCACCCCGGGGAACTCGGGGAGCGAGCAGTACTTC.

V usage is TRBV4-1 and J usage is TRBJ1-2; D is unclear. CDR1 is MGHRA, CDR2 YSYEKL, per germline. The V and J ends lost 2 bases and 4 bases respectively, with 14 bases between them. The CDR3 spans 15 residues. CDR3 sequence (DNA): TGCGCCAGCAGCCAAATCACCGGACTTGGCTATGGCTACACCTTC. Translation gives CASSQITGLGYGYTF.

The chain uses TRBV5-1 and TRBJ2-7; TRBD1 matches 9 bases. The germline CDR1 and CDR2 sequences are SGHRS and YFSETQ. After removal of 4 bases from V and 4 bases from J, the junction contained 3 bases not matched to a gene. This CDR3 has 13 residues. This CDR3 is CASSDGTGYEQYF. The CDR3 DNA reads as TGCGCCAGCAGCGACGGGACAGGGTACGAGCAGTACTTC.

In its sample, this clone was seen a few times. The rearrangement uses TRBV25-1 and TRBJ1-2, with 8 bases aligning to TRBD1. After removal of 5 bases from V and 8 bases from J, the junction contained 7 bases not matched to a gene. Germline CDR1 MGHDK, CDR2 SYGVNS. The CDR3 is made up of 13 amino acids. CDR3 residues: CASSQQGVGGYTF. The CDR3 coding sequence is TGTGCCAGCAGTCAACAGGGGGTCGGGGGCTACACCTTC.

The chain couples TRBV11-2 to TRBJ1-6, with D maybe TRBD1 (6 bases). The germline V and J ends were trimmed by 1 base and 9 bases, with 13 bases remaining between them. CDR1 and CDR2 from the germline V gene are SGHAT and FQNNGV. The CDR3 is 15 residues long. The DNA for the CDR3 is TGTGCCAGCAGCTTAGCAAGTACAGGGTTTTCACCCCTCCACTTT. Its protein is CASSLASTGFSPLHF.

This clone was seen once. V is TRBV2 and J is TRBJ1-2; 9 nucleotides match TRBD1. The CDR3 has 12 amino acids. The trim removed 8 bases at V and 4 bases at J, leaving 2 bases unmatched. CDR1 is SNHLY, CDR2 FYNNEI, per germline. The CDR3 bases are TGTGCCAGCCGGACAGGGGCCTATGGCTACACCTTC. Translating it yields CASRTGAYGYTF. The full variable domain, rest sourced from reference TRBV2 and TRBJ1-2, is EPEVTQTPSHQVTQMGQEVILRCVPISNHLYFYWYRQILGQKVEFLVSFYNNEISEKSEIFDDQFSVERPDGSNFTLKIRSTKLEDSAMYFCASRTGAYGYTFGSGTRLTVV.

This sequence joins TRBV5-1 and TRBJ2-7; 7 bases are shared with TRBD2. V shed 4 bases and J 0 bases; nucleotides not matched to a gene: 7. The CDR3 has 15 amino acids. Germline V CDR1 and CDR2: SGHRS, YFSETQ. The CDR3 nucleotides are TGCGCCAGCAGCCTGGCAGCGGGAAGCTCCTACGAGCAGTACTTC. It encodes CASSLAAGSSYEQYF.

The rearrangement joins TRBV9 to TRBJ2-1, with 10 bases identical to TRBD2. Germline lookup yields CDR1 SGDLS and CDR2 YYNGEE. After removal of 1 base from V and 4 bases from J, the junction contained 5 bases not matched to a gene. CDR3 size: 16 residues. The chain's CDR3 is CASSVSGTSAYNEQFF. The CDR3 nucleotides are TGTGCCAGCAGCGTATCCGGGACTAGCGCTTACAATGAGCAGTTCTTC. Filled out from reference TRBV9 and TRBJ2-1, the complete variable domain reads DSGVTQTPKHLITATGQRVTLRCSPRSGDLSVYWYQQSLDQGLQFLIQYYNGEERAKGNILERFSAQQFPDLHSELNLSSLELGDSALYFCASSVSGTSAYNEQFFGPGTRLTVL.

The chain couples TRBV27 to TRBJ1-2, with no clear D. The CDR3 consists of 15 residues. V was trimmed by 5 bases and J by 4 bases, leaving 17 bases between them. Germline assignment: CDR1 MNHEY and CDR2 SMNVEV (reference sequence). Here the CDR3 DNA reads TGTGCCAGCAGTCCCTCCAACCCTGGCCCCTATGGCTACACCTTC. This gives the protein CASSPSNPGPYGYTF.

The CDR3, as DNA: TGCGCCAGCAGCCAGACCGGGCCTAGCCCCTACGAGCAGTACTTC. Encoded protein: CASSQTGPSPYEQYF. The chain links TRBV4-1 to TRBJ2-7; perhaps TRBD2 as D (5 bases). CDR3 size: 15 residues. Germline CDR1 MGHRA, CDR2 YSYEKL. Between the trimmed V and J ends, which lost 3 bases and 2 bases, there was a span of 14 bases.

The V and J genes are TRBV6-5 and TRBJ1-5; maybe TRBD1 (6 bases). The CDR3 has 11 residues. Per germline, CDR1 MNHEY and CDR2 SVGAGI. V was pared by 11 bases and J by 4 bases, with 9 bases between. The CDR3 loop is CAPQGNQPQHF. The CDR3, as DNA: TGTGCCCCGCAGGGGAATCAGCCCCAGCATTTT.